Below are 31 T cell receptor beta chains sequenced from a single sample in a study of T cell responses to AZD1222 COVID-19 vaccine. Sequenced by immunoSEQ multiplex PCR; TCRdb stores in-frame clones only, minus some. The repertoire holds about 42,000 clones, with 88% as singletons. This specimen consisted of peripheral blood, obtained 28 days after the second AZD1222 dose. The receptors stem from an adult who received the AZD1222 COVID-19 vaccine.

CDR3 sequence reads: CASSLGEPGTDTQYF. The CDR3 DNA follows: TGTGCCAGCAGCTTAGGGGAACCCGGCACAGATACGCAGTATTTT. J is TRBJ2-3 and V is TRBV11-2; D unresolved. The CDR3 is made up of 15 amino acids. Germline lookup yields CDR1 SGHAT and CDR2 FQNNGV. Trimming removed 1 base at V and 1 base at J, with 9 bases between.

The V call is TRBV7-9, the J call TRBJ1-2; D gene uncertain. Germline CDR1 SEHNR, CDR2 FQNEAQ (reference sequence). CDR3 length: 15 residues. Deletions cut 0 bases from V and 4 bases from J, with 12 bases between. CDR3 sequence reads: CASSLAAPAGYGYTF. The CDR3 nucleotides read TGTGCCAGCAGCTTAGCGGCTCCGGCGGGCTATGGCTACACCTTC.

Only a few counts were recorded for this clone. V gene TRBV5-1 combines with J gene TRBJ1-2; D remains unclear. The CDR3 runs to 11 residues. Germline V lookup: CDR1 SGHRS, CDR2 YFSETQ. Trimming removed 5 bases from V and 9 bases from J, with 11 bases in between. The CDR3 DNA follows: TGCGCCAGCAGGTCCCTTAATAGCTACACCTTC. Protein: CASRSLNSYTF.

This clone was counted a few times. This chain links TRBV20-1 with TRBJ1-2; TRBD1 might be the D (5 bases). Looked up from germline, CDR1 is DFQATT and CDR2 is SNEGSKA (reference sequence). Trimming took off 3 bases at V and 7 bases at J, with 9 bases between the two ends. The CDR3 covers 11 residues. CDR3 in DNA: TGCAGTGCTAGCGGGGCGAGTGGCTACACCTTC. Amino acid sequence: CSASGASGYTF.

J is TRBJ2-5 and V is TRBV4-1, with 12 bases aligning to TRBD2. The CDR3 extends over 19 amino acids. The ends lost 2 bases at V and 2 bases at J; junction bases unmatched: 12. Germline V lookup: CDR1 MGHRA, CDR2 YSYEKL. CDR3 nucleotides: TGCGCCAGCAGCCAACCACTAGGACTAGCGGGGAGGGCTCAAGAGACCCAGTACTTC. Its translation is CASSQPLGLAGRAQETQYF.

The genes are TRBV7-9 and TRBJ2-1, with D tentatively TRBD1 (6 bases). The ends were cut back, 2 bases at V and 6 bases at J, with 11 bases in the middle. Germline CDR1 reads SEHNR; CDR2 reads FQNEAQ (reference sequence). This CDR3 has 14 amino acids. CDR3 protein: CASSLTGKGNEQFF. For the CDR3, the DNA is TGTGCCAGCAGCTTAACAGGGAAGGGCAATGAGCAGTTCTTC.

The chain uses TRBV15 and TRBJ2-2; TRBD2 agrees at 10 bases. V dropped 0 bases and J dropped 2; count of bases not matched to a gene: 9. The germline gives CDR1 LNHNV, CDR2 YYDKDF (reference sequence). The length of the CDR3 is 19 residues. The CDR3 loop is CATSRDTASGGLNTGELFF. CDR3 in DNA: TGTGCCACCAGCAGAGATACGGCTAGCGGGGGCCTCAACACCGGGGAGCTGTTTTTT.

V usage is TRBV27 and J usage is TRBJ2-7; 11 nucleotides line up with TRBD2. CDR3 length: 15 residues. Per germline, CDR1 MNHEY and CDR2 SMNVEV (reference sequence). V was pared by 5 bases and J by 5 bases, with 8 bases of the junction left unmatched. The CDR3 DNA reads as TGTGCCAGCAGTCTTTGGGGACTAGCGGTAAACGAGCAGTACTTC. It encodes CASSLWGLAVNEQYF.

The chain carries TRBV19 and TRBJ1-2; no reliable D call. Germline V gene lookup returns CDR1 LNHDA and CDR2 SQIVND (reference sequence). Trimming took off 5 bases at V and 8 bases at J, with 12 bases between the two ends. This CDR3 has 12 residues. The CDR3 sequence: CASSPPRGGYTF. The CDR3 bases are TGTGCCAGTAGTCCCCCCCGCGGAGGCTACACCTTC.

The chain links TRBV5-1 to TRBJ2-6, with D possibly matching TRBD1 (6 bases). This CDR3 is 14 amino acids long. V gave up 3 bases and J gave up 11 bases, with 15 bases separating them. Germline CDR1 and CDR2: SGHRS and YFSETQ. CDR3 in DNA: TGCGCCAGCAGCTCGCAGGGGTCCACCGACGTCCTGACTTTC. Protein sequence: CASSSQGSTDVLTF. The whole variable domain, filled in from reference TRBV5-1 and TRBJ2-6, reads KAGVTQTPRYLIKTRGQQVTLSCSPISGHRSVSWYQQTPGQGLQFLFEYFSETQRNKGNFPGRFSGRQFSNSRSEMNVSTLELGDSALYLCASSSQGSTDVLTFGAGSRLTVL.

The V gene is TRBV27, the J gene TRBJ1-5; no clear D. Germline V gives CDR1 MNHEY, CDR2 SMNVEV (reference sequence). The CDR3 contains 13 residues. V was shortened by 3 bases and J by 9 bases, with 12 bases between the two germline ends. In nucleotides, the CDR3 is TGTGCCAGCAGTTTCGGCCCCGAGGGGCCCCAGCATTTT. Amino acids: CASSFGPEGPQHF.

The chain carries TRBV2 and TRBJ1-2; a weak D match, TRBD1 (6 bases). This CDR3 contains 13 residues. V was pared by 6 bases and J by 2 bases, with 10 bases between. CDR1 and CDR2 (germline): SNHLY, FYNNEI. The CDR3 DNA sequence: TGTGCCAGCAGCGGACAGCGGAACTATGGCTACACCTTC. Amino acid sequence: CASSGQRNYGYTF.

The V call is TRBV27, the J call TRBJ1-2, with D hard to call. Trimming stripped 5 bases from V and 3 bases from J, with 10 bases between. The V gene's germline CDR1 is MNHEY and CDR2 SMNVEV (reference sequence). CDR3 length: 13 amino acids. DNA for the CDR3: TGTGCCAGCAGTGGCCCAACCTACTATGGCTACACCTTC. The encoded protein is CASSGPTYYGYTF.

V and J are TRBV5-4 and TRBJ1-5, with 7 bases that match TRBD1. The trim removed 7 bases at V and 7 bases at J, leaving 11 bases unmatched. Per germline, CDR1 SGHNT and CDR2 YYREEE (reference sequence). CDR3 length: 14 amino acids. CDR3 nucleotides: TGTGCCAGCTCTGTAAAAGGGGGACAGCAGCCCCAGCATTTT. It specifies CASSVKGGQQPQHF.

This clone was seen only once. This chain links TRBV20-1 with TRBJ2-1; 9 bases fit TRBD2. CDR1 and CDR2 from the germline V gene are DFQATT and SNEGSKA (reference sequence). V was clipped by 3 bases and J by 0 bases; unmatched bases: 9. The CDR3 length is 17 residues. The CDR3, as DNA: TGCAGTGCTAGTAGGGCTAGCGGGATGAGCTCCTACAATGAGCAGTTCTTC. It translates to CSASRASGMSSYNEQFF.

The V call is TRBV7-2, the J call TRBJ2-5; no clear D gene. Germline lookup yields CDR1 SGHTA and CDR2 FQGNSA. The CDR3 spans 12 residues. V lost 0 bases to trimming and J lost 5 bases, with 4 bases between them. CDR3 loop: CASSLAGETQYF. The CDR3 DNA is TGTGCCAGCAGCTTAGCTGGGGAGACCCAGTACTTC.

CDR3 region: CAWKGGTYEQYF. Written as DNA, the CDR3 is TGTGCCTGGAAGGGCGGCACCTACGAGCAGTACTTC. This chain uses TRBV30 with TRBJ2-7, with D unresolved. This CDR3 has 12 amino acids. Trimming pared 4 bases from V and 2 bases from J, leaving 9 bases between. In germline, CDR1 is GTSNPN, CDR2 SVGIG (reference sequence).

The chain employs TRBV27 and TRBJ2-7; TRBD2 agrees at 8 bases. Losses at the gene ends were 8 bases for V and 1 base for J; bases not matched to a gene: 10. Germline V gene sequence: CDR1 MNHEY, CDR2 SMNVEV (reference sequence). The CDR3 is made up of 15 amino acids. CDR3 in DNA: TGTGCCAGCGCCAGGCGGATAGCGGGGTCCTACGAGCAGTACTTC. Its translation: CASARRIAGSYEQYF.

The genes are TRBV4-1 and TRBJ2-7; TRBD1 matches 7 bases. The CDR3 runs 17 residues. With 1 base clipped from V and 6 bases from J, the junction kept 15 bases outside the gene matches. Germline-derived CDR1 and CDR2 are MGHRA and YSYEKL. CDR3 residues: CASSQAHPGQTFAEQYF. In DNA form, the CDR3 reads TGCGCCAGCAGCCAAGCCCATCCGGGACAGACCTTCGCCGAGCAGTACTTC.

This clone was picked up one time. The chain combines TRBV7-2 with TRBJ2-6, with 7 bases that match TRBD2. The trim removed 5 bases at V and 2 bases at J, leaving 9 bases unmatched. Germline V gives CDR1 SGHTA, CDR2 FQGNSA. CDR3 size: 17 residues. Written as DNA, the CDR3 is TGTGCCAGCAGCCTCCGCGCGGGGGAGGCTGGGGCCAACGTCCTGACTTTC. This codes for CASSLRAGEAGANVLTF.

The chain employs TRBV5-1 and TRBJ1-1; D is perhaps TRBD1 (5 bases). V shed 2 bases and J shed 0 bases, with 11 bases lying between them. The germline CDR1 and CDR2 sequences are SGHRS and YFSETQ. This CDR3 is built from 15 residues. The CDR3 nucleotides are TGCGCCAGCAGCTTCGGGGGATCCATGAACACTGAAGCTTTCTTT. As protein: CASSFGGSMNTEAFF.

The gene calls are TRBV7-6 and TRBJ2-2, with 11 positions matching TRBD2. The CDR3 covers 17 residues. V was pared by 4 bases and J by 1 base, with 5 bases of the junction left unmatched. CDR1 is SGHVS and CDR2 is FNYEAQ in the germline V gene. The CDR3 DNA is TGTGCCAGCAGCTCACCACTAGCGGGAGTGAACACCGGGGAGCTGTTTTTT. It translates to CASSSPLAGVNTGELFF.

The chain couples TRBV3-1 (or the pseudogene TRBV3-2) to TRBJ2-7, with D uncertain. The germline V and J ends were trimmed by 8 bases and 5 bases, with 7 bases remaining between them. CDR3 size: 10 residues. Germline V gives CDR1 LGHDT, CDR2 YNNKEL (reference sequence). The DNA for the CDR3 is TGTGCCAGCTCAGGACACGAGCAGTACTTC. This sequence encodes CASSGHEQYF.

The chain employs TRBV5-1 and TRBJ2-3; 10 nucleotides align to TRBD1. This CDR3 is 16 amino acids long. Germline-derived CDR1 and CDR2 are SGHRS and YFSETQ. The junction had 5 bases not matched to a gene; V was cut back by 1 base and J by 3 bases. The CDR3 reads CASSLLTGGRTDTQYF. DNA of the CDR3: TGCGCCAGCAGCTTGTTGACAGGGGGCAGGACAGATACGCAGTATTTT.

The rearrangement uses TRBV27 and TRBJ1-1; D gene uncertain. The V end was cut by 8 bases, the J end by 7 bases, with 17 bases between. CDR3 length: 13 residues. Per germline, CDR1 MNHEY and CDR2 SMNVEV (reference sequence). The CDR3 sequence: CASAPEAGIEAFF. The CDR3 DNA follows: TGTGCCAGCGCCCCTGAGGCCGGAATTGAAGCTTTCTTT.

This clone was picked up one time. The J gene is TRBJ1-2, the V gene TRBV3-1 (or the pseudogene TRBV3-2); D is ambiguous. The ends were cut back, 2 bases at V and 6 bases at J, with 13 bases in the middle. This CDR3 spans 14 amino acids. The V gene's germline CDR1 is LGHDT and CDR2 YNNKEL (reference sequence). CDR3 coding DNA: TGTGCCAGCAGCCAAATAGGGAAGGGTGATGGCTACACCTTC. Its protein product is CASSQIGKGDGYTF.

V and J are TRBV5-4 and TRBJ2-4; D may be TRBD1 (6 bases). CDR1 is SGHNT, CDR2 YYREEE, per germline (reference sequence). V lost 1 base, J lost 8 bases, and 13 bases lay in between. This CDR3 region has 14 residues. In DNA form, the CDR3 reads TGTGCCAGCAGCTTGTGGCAGGGGAAGGACATTCAGTACTTC. This codes for CASSLWQGKDIQYF.

This rearrangement joins TRBV7-9 to TRBJ2-2, with a tentative D call TRBD1 (5 bases). There are 13 residues in the CDR3. V dropped 2 bases and J dropped 7 bases, with 8 bases sitting between them. Per germline, CDR1 SEHNR and CDR2 FQNEAQ (reference sequence). For the CDR3, the DNA is TGTGCCAGCAGCTTAATTACAGGCGGGGAGCTGTTTTTT. It yields the protein CASSLITGGELFF.

The chain carries TRBV19 and TRBJ2-2; maybe TRBD1 (5 bases). The CDR3 spans 13 residues. Germline CDR1 LNHDA, CDR2 SQIVND (reference sequence). V lost 1 base and J lost 6, with 6 bases in between. CDR3 region: CASSIVGAGELFF. The CDR3 DNA reads as TGTGCCAGTAGTATAGTAGGGGCCGGGGAGCTGTTTTTT.

The chain carries TRBV15 and TRBJ1-5; perhaps TRBD1 as D (6 bases). CDR3 size: 17 residues. V was clipped by 4 bases and J by 6 bases, with 22 bases between them. CDR1 is LNHNV and CDR2 is YYDKDF in the germline V gene (reference sequence). Written as DNA, the CDR3 is TGTGCCACCAGCATGGATCTGGGGAGGGACACGCGTCAGCCCCAGCATTTT. Residues: CATSMDLGRDTRQPQHF. Full variable domain (missing parts from reference TRBV15 and TRBJ1-5): DAMVIQNPRYQVTQFGKPVTLSCSQTLNHNVMYWYQQKSSQAPKLLFHYYDKDFNNEADTPDNFQSRRPNTSFCFLDIRSPGLGDTAMYLCATSMDLGRDTRQPQHFGDGTRLSIL.

This chain uses TRBV4-2 with TRBJ1-1; perhaps TRBD1 as D (5 bases). CDR1 is LGHNA, CDR2 YNFKEQ, per germline. This CDR3 is built from 15 residues. V lost 1 base, J lost 6 bases, and 15 bases lay in between. In DNA form, the CDR3 reads TGTGCCAGCAGCCAAGTAAGGGGCGCTGGAGCTGAAGCTTTCTTT. This sequence encodes CASSQVRGAGAEAFF.